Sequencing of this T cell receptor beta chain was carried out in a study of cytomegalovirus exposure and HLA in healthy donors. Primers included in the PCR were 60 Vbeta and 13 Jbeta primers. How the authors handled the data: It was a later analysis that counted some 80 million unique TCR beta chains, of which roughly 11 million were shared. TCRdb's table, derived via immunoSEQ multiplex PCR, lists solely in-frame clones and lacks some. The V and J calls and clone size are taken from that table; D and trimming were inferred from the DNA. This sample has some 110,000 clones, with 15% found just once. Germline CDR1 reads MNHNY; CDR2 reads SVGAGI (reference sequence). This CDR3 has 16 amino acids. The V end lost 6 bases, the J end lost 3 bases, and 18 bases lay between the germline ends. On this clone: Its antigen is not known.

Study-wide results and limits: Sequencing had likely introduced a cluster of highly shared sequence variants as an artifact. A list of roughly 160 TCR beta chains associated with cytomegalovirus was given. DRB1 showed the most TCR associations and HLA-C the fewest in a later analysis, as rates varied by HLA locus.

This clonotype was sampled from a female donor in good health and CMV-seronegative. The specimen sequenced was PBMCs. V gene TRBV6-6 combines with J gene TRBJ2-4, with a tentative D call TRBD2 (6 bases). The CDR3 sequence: CASSPRGVEVKNIQYF. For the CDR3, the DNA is TGTGCCAGCAGCCCTCGCGGGGTCGAAGTCAAAAACATTCAGTACTTC.